This TCR beta chain originates from a study of molecular identifiers for immune sequencing clone quantification. Study at large: Replicate runs used RNA from roughly 20,000 or 100,000 naive CD8 cells, which was split five ways into aliquots, and four of those aliquots were then sequenced. General study points: For effector cells, clones above 20 RNA copies held over 97% of molecules; for naive cells, under 1%.

Previously described methods and listed TCR primers produced bulk TCR libraries. TCRdb recomputed calls from the PCR reads with MiXCR, one row per CDR3 protein. The sample holds approximately 630,000 distinct CDR3 sequences, 25% seen once. As for this clonotype: No antigen is known for it.

Input material: naive CD8+ T cells from blood, with Jurkat cell RNA spiked in. Stated subset: FACS-sorted CD8+CD4-CCR7+CD45RA+ naive T cells. This TCR came from a human donor in good health. Some libraries in this study had Jurkat cell RNA spiked in.

The CDR3 loop reads CASSVAAYSNQPQYF. The CDR3 region has the DNA TGTGCCAGCAGTGTCGCAGCTTATAGCAATCAGCCCCAGTATTTT. The chain carries TRBV6-2 or TRBV6-3 and TRBJ1-5, with unresolved D. The J call may be wrong; the DNA end is better matched by TRBJ2-3. Per the germline V gene, CDR1 is MNHEY and CDR2 is SVGEGT. This CDR3 has 15 residues.